The source of this T cell receptor (beta chain) is a study of lymphopenia after photon versus proton radiotherapy. The assay was immunoSEQ multiplex PCR, and TCRdb's table has in-frame clones only and misses some. The sample gives tens of thousands of clones, just over 85% of which show up once; 9% to 12% is in the top ten. This clone was observed a single time. The antigen is not known. CDR3 length equals 12 residues. Between the trimmed V and J ends, which lost 2 bases and 6 bases, there was a span of 5 bases. In germline, CDR1 is SNHLY, CDR2 FYNNEI. Study-level findings and limits: Photon-treated patients lost naive T cells and TCR diversity; proton-treated stayed stable. In patients who died, overall survival fell as post-nadir TCR diversity dropped more.

This rearrangement joins TRBV2 to TRBJ1-5, with unresolved D. The clonotype originates from a woman in her seventies with pancreatic cancer. Some clones in this sample may be carry-over from other donors' samples. The specimen comprised peripheral blood, sampled from a patient treated with proton-based radiotherapy. Here the CDR3 reads CASSEFVQPQHF. The DNA for the CDR3 is TGTGCCAGCAGTGAATTTGTTCAGCCCCAGCATTTT.